The rows below give T cell receptor beta chains drawn from one sample of a study of OX40 agonist ivuxolimab in advanced cancers. Data came from immunoSEQ multiplex PCR; TCRdb stores just in-frame clones and leaves some out. Of 19,000 or so clones listed, roughly 73% are singletons. Specimen: CD4+ or CD8+ T cells sorted from blood, collected in a trial of the OX40 agonist ivuxolimab. These receptors all come from an adult with an advanced solid tumor such as melanoma, head and neck, liver or kidney cancer. The CDR3 runs from the conserved cysteine through the conserved F or W. D genes are given only for firm matches. Clone size is stated in some rows and not others, as once, few, many or a class when expanded.

J | V | length | D | size | DNA | CDR3
TRBJ1-1 | TRBV5-1 | 15 | - | - | TGCGCCAGCAGCTTGGCCCAAGGGGAGAGCCTTGAAGCTTTCTTT | CASSLAQGESLEAFF
TRBJ1-1 | TRBV4-1 | 14 | - | - | TGCGCCAGCAGCCACAGGGAAATGAACACTGAAGCTTTCTTT | CASSHREMNTEAFF
TRBJ2-1 | TRBV25-1 | 14 | TRBD2 | - | TGTGCCAGCAGTGATGGGCTAGCGGGACCTGAGCAGTTCTTC | CASSDGLAGPEQFF
TRBJ2-1 | TRBV5-4 | 15 | TRBD2 | - | TGTGCCAGCAGCAATAGCGGGAGTTCCTACAATGAGCAGTTCTTC | CASSNSGSSYNEQFF
TRBJ1-2 | TRBV28 | 16 | - | - | TGTGCCAGCGGGGGGGTCCGGGAATCCTCTAACTATGGCTACACCTTC | CASGGVRESSNYGYTF
TRBJ1-1 | TRBV4-1 | 16 | TRBD1 | - | TGCGCCAGCAGCCAAGGAAGACAGGGGGCGCACACTGAAGCTTTCTTT | CASSQGRQGAHTEAFF
TRBJ2-7 | TRBV10-3 | 11 | - | - | TGTGCCATCAGGGGTGACTACGAGCAGTACTTC | CAIRGDYEQYF
TRBJ1-1 | TRBV6-1 | 13 | - | - | TGTGCCGGCTTTCCCGACGGTAACACTGAAGCTTTCTTT | CAGFPDGNTEAFF
TRBJ2-7 | TRBV15 | 13 | - | - | TGTGCCACCAGCAGAGATCGGAGGGATGAGCAGTACTTC | CATSRDRRDEQYF
TRBJ1-5 | TRBV23-1 | 19 | TRBD1 | - | TGCGCCAGCAGTCAACCACGGGACAGGGGCCTATATAGCAATCAGCCCCAGCATTTT | CASSQPRDRGLYSNQPQHF
TRBJ2-3 | TRBV7-2 | 16 | TRBD2 | - | TGTGCCAGCAGACAACTAGCGGGAGGCGCGACAGATACGCAGTATTTT | CASRQLAGGATDTQYF
TRBJ1-1 | TRBV30 | 13 | - | - | TGTGCCTGGAGTGTGTCCACGGGCTTTGAAGCTTTCTTT | CAWSVSTGFEAFF
TRBJ2-2 | TRBV7-9 | 17 | TRBD1 | few | TGTGCCAGCAGCCAAGGACAGGGCGGAAGATTCACCGGGGAGCTGTTTTTT | CASSQGQGGRFTGELFF
TRBJ1-2 | TRBV6-5 | 13 | TRBD1 | medium-sized | TGTGCCAGCTATCAGACAGGGGGCTCTGGCTACACCTTC | CASYQTGGSGYTF
TRBJ2-1 | TRBV29-1 | 14 | TRBD1 | - | TGCAGCGTAGAAGGGACAGCCCGAGACAATGAGCAGTTCTTC | CSVEGTARDNEQFF
TRBJ2-1 | TRBV29-1 | 14 | - | - | TGCAGCGTTGCCGGCGGGAATACCTACAATGAGCAGTTCTTC | CSVAGGNTYNEQFF
TRBJ2-1 | TRBV6-1 | 13 | - | - | TGTGCCAGCAGTGAATTGGGCTACAATGAGCAGTTCTTC | CASSELGYNEQFF
TRBJ1-3 | TRBV2 | 13 | - | - | TGTGCCAGCAGTGAAGGCCCTGGAAACACCATATATTTT | CASSEGPGNTIYF
TRBJ2-7 | TRBV5-1 | 15 | - | - | TGCGCCAGCAGCTTGCAAGCGGACAGCTCCTACGAGCAGTACTTC | CASSLQADSSYEQYF
TRBJ2-2 | TRBV6-4 | 14 | TRBD1 | - | TGTGCCAGCAGTGGACAGGGGGCTTTCGGGGAGCTGTTTTTT | CASSGQGAFGELFF
TRBJ1-5 | TRBV28 | 15 | TRBD1 | - | TGTGCCAGCAGTTCCACCGGGACAGGGGTCCAGCCCCAGCATTTT | CASSSTGTGVQPQHF
TRBJ2-7 | TRBV4-2 | 15 | TRBD1 | - | TGTGCCAGCAGCCTATCCGGGACAGCCCCCTACGAGCAGTACTTC | CASSLSGTAPYEQYF
TRBJ2-2 | TRBV6-1 | 13 | - | - | TGTGCCAGCAGTGACTCGGGCACCGGGGAGCTGTTTTTT | CASSDSGTGELFF
TRBJ2-7 | TRBV11-3 | 14 | TRBD2 | - | TGTGCCAGCAGCCTAGCGTCTAGCGGAAGCGAGCAGTACTTC | CASSLASSGSEQYF
TRBJ2-7 | TRBV9 | 15 | - | - | TGTGCCAGCAGCGTAGAAGAAAGATCTGGCTACGAGCAGTACTTC | CASSVEERSGYEQYF
TRBJ2-3 | TRBV27 | 15 | TRBD2 | - | TGTGCCAGCAGTTTGACTAGCGGGGTGGGGGATACGCAGTATTTT | CASSLTSGVGDTQYF
TRBJ1-5 | TRBV6-4 | 14 | - | few | TGTGCCAGCAGAGTACAGGGACCGTTTCAGCCCCAGCATTTT | CASRVQGPFQPQHF
TRBJ2-7 | TRBV27 | 13 | - | once | TGTGCCAGCATGCCACAGGGAGTCCACGAGCAGTACTTC | CASMPQGVHEQYF
TRBJ2-7 | TRBV15 | 13 | - | - | TGTGCCACCGGCAGAGAGGCGTCCGACGAGCAGTACTTC | CATGREASDEQYF
TRBJ2-7 | TRBV6-5 | 14 | - | medium-sized | TGTGCCAGCAGTTACGAGGGGGTATACTACGAGCAGTACTTC | CASSYEGVYYEQYF
TRBJ2-5 | TRBV6-5 | 16 | TRBD2 | - | TGTGCCAGCAGTTACTCAACGGGAGGGCTTGGTGAGACCCAGTACTTC | CASSYSTGGLGETQYF
TRBJ2-7 | TRBV9 | 20 | TRBD2 | - | TGTGCCAGCAGCGTAGATCTGGCGGCTAGCGGGAGGGCCTTGTTGGACGAGCAGTACTTC | CASSVDLAASGRALLDEQYF